Included here is one TCR beta chain sequence, with context. Its antigen is not known. The germline V gene has CDR1 SGHTA and CDR2 FQGNSA. V was trimmed by 5 bases and J by 7 bases, leaving 17 bases between them. The CDR3 totals 14 residues. The method was immunoSEQ multiplex PCR; TCRdb's version includes in-frame clones alone and lacks a portion of them. The sample has fewer than 200,000 clones; around 90% are singletons. This sample is part of a study of T cell responses to AZD1222 COVID-19 vaccine. Study-wide findings and caveats: An increase in Spike-specific TCR breadth and depth was observed after two AZD1222 doses. Vaccine-associated CD4 TCRs ranged over spike, dominating at 160-218 and 743-854. Variant regions that are unmutated are reportedly the target of nearly half of spike-specific TCRs.

J is TRBJ1-2 and V is TRBV7-2, with D possibly being TRBD1 (6 bases). Sequencing used peripheral blood, obtained 28 days after the second dose of the MenACWY control vaccine. The source is an adult who received the MenACWY meningococcal vaccine as a control. The CDR3 sequence is CASSQGTSRSGYTF. The CDR3 DNA follows: TGTGCCAGCAGCCAAGGGACAAGTCGGAGTGGCTACACCTTC.